This TCR beta chain was sequenced during a study of T-cell reconstitution after alpha-beta-depleted transplantation in children. Study-wide results and limits: For some patients, TCRbeta diversity was high at day 60 because of recipient T cells and thymic progenitors that survived. At around two months after transplant, the alpha-beta T cells were reportedly derived from several hundred expanded clones that came from non-depleted graft cells.

The library targeted TCRbeta and was prepared with unique molecular identifiers. TCRdb re-analysed the PCR reads in MiXCR, keeping a single row per CDR3 protein. The sample holds 610,000 or so distinct CDR3 sequences; approximately 30% are singletons and the top ten take 36%. As to this clonotype: Its antigen is as yet unknown.

The CDR3 is 19 amino acids. Germline V lookup: CDR1 SGHRS, CDR2 YFSETQ. The V end lost 0 bases, the J end lost 0 bases, and 16 bases lay between the germline ends. Specimen: PBMCs, collected before TCRalphabeta/CD19-depleted stem cell transplant. The chain joins TRBV5-1 to TRBJ2-6; TRBD1 might be the D (6 bases). The sequence was collected from a boy under three years old with Wiskott-Aldrich syndrome, due to receive a stem cell transplant. CDR3 region: CASSLVPHSRGSGANVLTF. The CDR3 DNA reads as TGCGCCAGCAGCTTGGTGCCCCACTCCAGGGGCTCTGGGGCCAACGTCCTGACTTTC.